Included here is one T cell receptor (beta chain) sequence, with context. It lacks a known antigen. No per-base quality is available; no much larger clone lies one base away. The immunoSEQ Assay, a bias-controlled multiplex PCR, was used to amplify TCRbeta CDR3 regions from genomic DNA. On the authors' methods: The number of nucleated cells in each sample was estimated by amplification of reference gene primers within the assay. Sequence reads were collapsed and filtered to measure the absolute abundance of every unique TCRbeta CDR3 rearrangement. For each sample, productive Simpson clonality was calculated as the square root of Simpson's diversity index over productive rearrangements. What TCRdb holds here is the immuneACCESS table cut down to in-frame rearrangements. Part of the clones is not present; checked against another copy, under half of the missing clones reflect an unresolved V gene, and the others are unexplained. The V and J calls and clone size were taken over from that table, and D and trimming were inferred from the DNA. A total of roughly 130,000 clones appear in this sample, about 92% of them only once. Jointly, the top ten make up 4% to 5% of the sample.

The CDR3 starts with the cysteine, ends with the phenylalanine, and has 15 residues. Just CDR3 DNA is preserved here, 45 bases in frame from base 1. CDR1 is given as MGHRA and CDR2 as YSYEKL, both from the germline V gene. V gives up 0 bases and J gives up 1 base, and the segment between their germline ends measures 9 bases. This record belongs to a study of blood T cell repertoires in COVID-19 (dated by TCRdb to 2020 to 2021). For the wider study: Samples from collaborators originated in the United States, Italy and Spain and spanned both the acute and convalescent phases of COVID-19. The prospective study material was composed of cDNA or gDNA derived from T cells, B-cell-depleted T cells, or PBMCs. Where available, HLA class I and class II types were taken from metadata supplied by the sample provider and were not determined by assay-based typing. Subjects who had been exposed to COVID-19, were actively infected with it, or had recovered from it provided the deeply sampled blood TCRbeta repertoires that made up the dataset. The repertoires were released in a freely available public database meant as a resource for research on the immune response to SARS-CoV-2. The sample metadata nearly always contained a de-identified subject ID, COVID-19 status, age in years and sex. The samples were drawn from two sources: the first 160 participants of the ongoing ImmuneRACE study, and 1,254 subjects contributed by 6 global collaborators. Study-level results and caveats: The quantity of clinical and demographic metadata differed by source and by participant and was supplied without curation.

One collaborating source in Seattle enrolled patients while the patients were actively infected and followed the patients over time throughout the course of disease. Collaborating institutions collected whole blood in K2EDTA tubes following their own protocols. For TCRbeta analysis, collaborators shipped samples as frozen whole blood, isolated PBMCs, or DNA extracted from either of those sample types. Here the chain combines TRBV4-1 and TRBJ1-1, with a weak D call of TRBD1 (5 bases match). Sequenced sample: peripheral blood. This clonotype originated in a man aged 60-69 years with COVID-19, enrolled during active disease. The DNA sequence is given as TGCGCCAGCAGCCAAGATGGTAGGGGGAACACTGAAGCTTTCTTT. The resulting protein is CASSQDGRGNTEAFF.